Shown below are 15 T cell receptor beta chains from a single sample sequenced in a study of vaccination and CD4 T cells after COVID-19 (dated by TCRdb to between 2022 and 2023). Taken with the paper, the label for treatment or condition translates to: approximately nine-day PBMC culture with coronavirus spike peptide pools or control peptides (ViraFEST assay). CD4+ T cells from unexposed donors were collected before the COVID-19 pandemic (2011-2018). No antigen has been assigned to these receptors. Libraries were built with PCR. Sequencing was performed on an Illumina iSeq 100. DNA from cultured CD4+ T cells underwent TCR sequencing with the Oncomine TCR Beta short-read assay at the Johns Hopkins FTIC core. TCRdb reprocessing: public reads trimmed at Q25 with fastp, clones called with MiXCR, in-frame beta chains kept. Each record represents a unique CDR3 protein, reported with the most common genes and DNA among its rows. This sample comprises thousands of distinct CDR3 sequences, around 48% of them detected only once. 27% of the sample lies in the top ten.

The material sequenced was CD4+ T cells from blood, cultured in vitro. The receptor set was obtained from a human donor in good health.

V is TRBV25-1 and J is TRBJ1-3; D might be TRBD1 (6 bases). The V and J ends lost 2 bases and 6 bases respectively, with 8 bases between them. Germline loops: CDR1 MGHDK, CDR2 SYGVNS. The CDR3 extends over 13 amino acids. Written as DNA, the CDR3 is TGTGCCAGCAGTGAACCAGGGGAAAACACCATATATTTT. Translated, it gives CASSEPGENTIYF.

This chain connects TRBV20-1 to TRBJ2-1, with D perhaps matching TRBD2 (5 bases). V was clipped by 3 bases and J by 1 base, with 7 bases between them. Germline V gene data show CDR1 as DFQATT and CDR2 as SNEGSKA (reference sequence). The CDR3 runs 13 residues. This CDR3 is CSASRESYNEQFF. CDR3 DNA: TGCAGTGCTAGTAGGGAGTCCTACAATGAGCAGTTCTTC.

This clonotype showed up just a few times. The gene calls are TRBV20-1 and TRBJ2-3, with unresolved D. The CDR3 extends over 11 amino acids. V was shortened by 5 bases and J by 2 bases, with 5 bases between the two germline ends. Germline V gives CDR1 DFQATT, CDR2 SNEGSKA (reference sequence). The CDR3 spells CSARPTDTQYF. The CDR3 nucleotides read TGCAGTGCTCGCCCCACAGATACGCAGTATTTT.

The rearrangement links TRBV30 to TRBJ2-3, with D uncertain. Germline CDR1 and CDR2: GTSNPN and SVGIG (reference sequence). Trimming stripped 2 bases from V and 3 bases from J, with 9 bases between. The CDR3 has 13 amino acids. CDR3 nucleotide sequence: TGTGCCTGGAGTCCATGGATAACAGATACGCAGTATTTT. This sequence encodes CAWSPWITDTQYF.

This clonotype has more than one count but fewer than ten. The V call is TRBV20-1, the J call TRBJ1-5; 7 nucleotides agree with TRBD1. This CDR3 spans 15 amino acids. V dropped 0 bases and J dropped 1; count of bases not matched to a gene: 3. The V gene's germline CDR1 is DFQATT and CDR2 SNEGSKA (reference sequence). The CDR3 bases are TGCAGTGCTAGAGATCCAGGGGGGAGCAATCAGCCCCAGCATTTT. Protein sequence: CSARDPGGSNQPQHF.

This clonotype has more than one count but fewer than ten. The rearrangement uses TRBV6-5 and TRBJ1-5, with D tentatively TRBD1 (6 bases). The length of the CDR3 is 15 residues. V lost 0 bases and J 7 bases, leaving 13 bases between the germline ends. Germline CDR1 and CDR2: MNHEY and SVGAGI. The CDR3 loop is CASSYSMGGRQPQHF. The CDR3, as DNA: TGTGCCAGCAGTTACTCGATGGGGGGCAGGCAGCCCCAGCATTTT.

This sequence joins TRBV4-2 and TRBJ1-6, with D unresolved. V lost 2 bases and J 7 bases, leaving 12 bases between the germline ends. Germline V gene sequence: CDR1 LGHNA, CDR2 YNFKEQ. This CDR3 region has 15 residues. CDR3 protein: CASSQKAAGNSPLHF. The CDR3 nucleotides read TGTGCCAGCAGCCAAAAGGCGGCGGGGAATTCACCCCTCCACTTT.

The V gene is TRBV15, the J gene TRBJ1-2; unclear D gene. Germline lookup yields CDR1 LNHNV and CDR2 YYDKDF (reference sequence). This CDR3 region has 13 residues. Trimming removed 3 bases at V and 4 bases at J, with 9 bases between. Written as DNA, the CDR3 is TGTGCCACCAGCAGTTATGGAGCCTATGGCTACACCTTC. Protein sequence: CATSSYGAYGYTF. Complete variable domain (other parts from reference TRBV15 and TRBJ1-2): DAMVIQNPRYQVTQFGKPVTLSCSQTLNHNVMYWYQQKSSQAPKLLFHYYDKDFNNEADTPDNFQSRRPNTSFCFLDIRSPGLGDTAMYLCATSSYGAYGYTFGSGTRLTVV.

This chain links TRBV7-2 with TRBJ2-3; D may be TRBD1 or TRBD2 (5 bases each). V was cut by 4 bases and J by 10 bases, with 12 bases left in between. The CDR3 runs to 12 residues. Looked up from germline, CDR1 is SGHTA and CDR2 is FQGNSA. This chain's CDR3 is CASSSQGTAQYF. In DNA form, the CDR3 reads TGTGCCAGCAGCTCCCAAGGGACGGCGCAGTATTTT.

This chain uses TRBV30 with TRBJ1-2; maybe TRBD1 (5 bases). CDR1 and CDR2 from the germline V gene are GTSNPN and SVGIG (reference sequence). The CDR3 extends over 11 amino acids. V shed 7 bases and J shed 6 bases, with 12 bases lying between them. Here the CDR3 DNA reads TGTGCCTTTACAGGTTTGGATGGCTACACCTTC. Translation: CAFTGLDGYTF. The full variable domain, completed using reference TRBV30 and TRBJ1-2, is SQTIHQWPATLVQPVGSPLSLECTVEGTSNPNLYWYRQAAGRGLQLLFYSVGIGQISSEVPQNLSASRPQDRQFILSSKKLLLSDSGFYLCAFTGLDGYTFGSGTRLTVV.

This clonotype was recorded once. The chain uses TRBV19 and TRBJ2-2, with 8 nucleotides matching TRBD1. Germline V gene lookup returns CDR1 LNHDA and CDR2 SQIVND (reference sequence). Trimming at V came to 4 bases and at J to 7 bases, leaving 8 bases not matched to a gene. This CDR3 region has 15 residues. The CDR3 DNA follows: TGTGCCAGTAGTACCAAACAGGGGGTCGGCGGGGAGCTGTTTTTT. It is translated as CASSTKQGVGGELFF.

The genes are TRBV12-5 and TRBJ1-2; D gene uncertain. Germline-derived CDR1 and CDR2 are LGHNT and FRNRAP. Deletions cut 2 bases from V and 8 bases from J, with 15 bases between. This CDR3 spans 14 amino acids. CDR3 coding DNA: TGTGCTAGTGGTTTGCCCCTACGGCGTCGGGGCTACACCTTC. As protein: CASGLPLRRRGYTF.

This clonotype is a singleton in its sample. The V gene is TRBV29-1, the J gene TRBJ2-5; either TRBD1 or TRBD2 may supply D (5 bases each). Germline V lookup: CDR1 SQVTM, CDR2 ANQGSEA. V was clipped by 6 bases and J by 5 bases, with 19 bases between them. This CDR3 has 14 residues. CDR3 region: CSVGTGPPGETQYF. In DNA, the CDR3 is TGCAGCGTGGGGACGGGTCCCCCGGGGGAGACCCAGTACTTC.

The chain carries TRBV2 and TRBJ1-2, with D tentatively TRBD1 (5 bases). The length of the CDR3 is 15 residues. V gave up 3 bases and J gave up 6 bases, with 17 bases separating them. The germline CDR1 and CDR2 sequences are SNHLY and FYNNEI. CDR3 residues: CASSEGQGKSDGYTF. In nucleotides, the CDR3 is TGTGCCAGCAGTGAGGGGCAGGGAAAGTCGGATGGCTACACCTTC.

This chain connects TRBV20-1 to TRBJ1-5; D gene uncertain. This CDR3 is 13 amino acids long. With 3 bases removed from V and 4 bases from J, the gap between germline ends came to 10 bases. CDR1 is DFQATT, CDR2 SNEGSKA, per germline (reference sequence). The CDR3 region has the DNA TGCAGTGCTAGTACTGGGATAAATCAGCCCCAGCATTTT. Translation: CSASTGINQPQHF.